This T cell receptor beta chain was identified in a study of immune evolution from preneoplasia to lung adenocarcinoma. Resections took place in Japan or China from the mid-2010s to the late 2010s. H&E slides confirmed each diagnosis, reviewed by two pathologists independently. This table comes from immunoSEQ multiplex PCR, and its TCRdb copy is limited to in-frame clones, with some not included. The sample has 3,500 to 4,500 clones; 77% are singletons. Looked up from germline, CDR1 is MDHEN and CDR2 is SYDVKM. CDR3 length equals 11 residues. Trimming removed 6 bases from V and 7 bases from J, with 4 bases in between. In the case of this clone: What it binds is unknown.

Points from the study as a whole: Top clone share appeared to fall from AAH through AIS, MIA, adenocarcinoma. Later-stage lesions appeared to have more T cells, more diversity, less clonality.

This rearrangement joins TRBV28 to TRBJ1-6, with no clear D. Sequenced: FFPE adjacent normal lung tissue. The receptor's source is a person aged 55-80 years with lung adenocarcinoma. This CDR3 reads CASRYNSPLHF. As DNA, the CDR3 is TGTGCCAGCAGGTACAATTCACCCCTCCACTTT.